This T cell receptor beta chain stems from a study of CDR3 diversity in severe acne (dated by TCRdb to the late 2010s). Trimming takes 2 bases off V and 10 bases off J; junction bases not matched to a gene: 24. CDR1 is given as SGHAT and CDR2 as FQNNGV, both from the germline V gene. From the cysteine through the phenylalanine, the CDR3 covers 20 amino acids. CDR3 DNA is the only sequence kept; it has 60 bases, read in frame from the first base. Remarks on this clonotype: Its antigen specificity is not known. Base qualities were left out, and no much larger clone turns up one base away.

Libraries were made using PCR. For sequencing, an Illumina HiSeq 2000 was employed. The raw public data were reprocessed by TCRdb itself: fastp quality trimming at Q25, MiXCR clonotype calling, in-frame beta chains only. A single entry per CDR3 protein holds the most common genes and DNA from its merged rows. Within this sample are about 76,000 distinct CDR3 sequences, with around 50% of them counted one time only. The biggest ten clones account for roughly 13% of the sample. This receptor was obtained from a male donor in good health, without acne. The V gene is TRBV11-2 and the J gene is TRBJ1-4; 8 nucleotides in the junction match TRBD1. Sequenced material: blood. The CDR3 region has the sequence CASSLTTILGTGREGGKLFF. The sequence in DNA is TGTGCCAGCAGCTTAACCACCATTCTCGGGACAGGCAGGGAGGGTGGAAAACTGTTTTTT.